This record covers a single TCR beta chain. Original processing methods: Amplification from reference gene primers served as the basis for estimated nucleated cell counts. Profiling relied on immunoSEQ multiplex PCR, and the TCRdb table lists in-frame clones only, not all of them. V, J and clone size reflect that table, while D and trimming were determined from the DNA. The sample includes 200,000 to 250,000 clones, 70% to 90% of them seen just once. This sample was included in a study of blood T cell repertoires in COVID-19. Whole-study context: Donors in the United States, Italy and Spain gave samples during acute or convalescent COVID-19. The cDNA or gDNA used as material had been derived from T cells, B-cell-depleted T cells, or PBMCs.

Trimming at V came to 3 bases and at J to 0 bases, leaving 9 bases not matched to a gene. Germline assignment: CDR1 MNHEY and CDR2 SVGEGT. This CDR3 has 17 amino acids. The genes are TRBV6-2 or TRBV6-3 and TRBJ1-1, with TRBD1 matching over 8 bases. This clonotype was obtained from a woman in her seventies with active or convalescent COVID-19. The sample taken for sequencing was peripheral blood. The chain's CDR3 is CASSYDRGYSMNTEAFF. Written as DNA, the CDR3 is TGTGCCAGCAGTTATGACAGGGGCTACTCCATGAACACTGAAGCTTTCTTT.